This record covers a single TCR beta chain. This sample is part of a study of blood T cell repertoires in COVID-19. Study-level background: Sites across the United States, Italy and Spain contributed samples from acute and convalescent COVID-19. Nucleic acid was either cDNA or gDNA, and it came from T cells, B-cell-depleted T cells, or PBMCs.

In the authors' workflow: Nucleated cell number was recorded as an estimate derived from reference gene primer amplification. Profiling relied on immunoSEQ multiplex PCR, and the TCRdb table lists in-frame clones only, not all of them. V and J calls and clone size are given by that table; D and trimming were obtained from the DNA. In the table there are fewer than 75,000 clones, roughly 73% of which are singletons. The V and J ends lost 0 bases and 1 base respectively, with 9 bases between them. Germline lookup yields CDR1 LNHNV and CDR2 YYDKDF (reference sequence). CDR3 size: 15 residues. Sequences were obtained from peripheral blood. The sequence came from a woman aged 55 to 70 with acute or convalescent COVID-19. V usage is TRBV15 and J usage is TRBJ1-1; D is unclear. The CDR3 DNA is TGTGCCACCAGCAGAGATCTGGGCACGAACACTGAAGCTTTCTTT. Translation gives CATSRDLGTNTEAFF.